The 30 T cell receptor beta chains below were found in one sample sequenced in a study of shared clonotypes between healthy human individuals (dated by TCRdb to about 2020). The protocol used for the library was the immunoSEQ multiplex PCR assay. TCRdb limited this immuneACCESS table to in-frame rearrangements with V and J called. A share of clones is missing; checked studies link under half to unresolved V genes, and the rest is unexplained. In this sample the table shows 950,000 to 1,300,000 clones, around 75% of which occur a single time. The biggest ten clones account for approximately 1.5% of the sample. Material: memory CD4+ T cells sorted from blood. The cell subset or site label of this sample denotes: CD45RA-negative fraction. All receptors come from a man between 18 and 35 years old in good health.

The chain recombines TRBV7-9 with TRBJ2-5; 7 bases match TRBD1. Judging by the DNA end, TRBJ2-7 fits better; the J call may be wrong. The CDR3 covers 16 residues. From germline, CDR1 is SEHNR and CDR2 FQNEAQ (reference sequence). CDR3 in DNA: TGTGCCAGCAACACCCCCCGCCCGGGACAGAACTACGAGCAGTACTTC. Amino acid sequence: CASNTPRPGQNYEQYF.

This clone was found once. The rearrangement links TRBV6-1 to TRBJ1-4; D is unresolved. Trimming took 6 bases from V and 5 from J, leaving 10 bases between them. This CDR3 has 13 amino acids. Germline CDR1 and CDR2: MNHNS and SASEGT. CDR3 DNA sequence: TGTGCCAGCAGCTTGGACTGGAATGAAAAACTGTTTTTT. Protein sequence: CASSLDWNEKLFF.

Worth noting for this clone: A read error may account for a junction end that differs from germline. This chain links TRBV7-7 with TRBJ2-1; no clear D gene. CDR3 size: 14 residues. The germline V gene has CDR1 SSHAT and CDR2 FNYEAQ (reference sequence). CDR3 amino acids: CASSQNPGLNEQFF. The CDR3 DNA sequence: TGTGCTAGCAGCCAAAACCCCGGGCTGAATGAGCAGTTCTTC.

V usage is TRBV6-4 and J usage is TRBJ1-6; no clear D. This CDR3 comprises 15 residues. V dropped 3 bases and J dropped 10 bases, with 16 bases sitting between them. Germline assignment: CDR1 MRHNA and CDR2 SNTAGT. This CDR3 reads CASSEGREGLSPLHF. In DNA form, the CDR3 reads TGTGCCAGCAGTGAAGGCCGTGAAGGATTATCACCCCTCCACTTT.

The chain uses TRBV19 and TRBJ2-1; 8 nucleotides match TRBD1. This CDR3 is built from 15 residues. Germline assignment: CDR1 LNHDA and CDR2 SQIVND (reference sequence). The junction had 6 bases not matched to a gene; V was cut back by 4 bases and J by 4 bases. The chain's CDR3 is CASSTDRGAYNEQFF. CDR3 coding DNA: TGTGCCAGTAGTACAGACAGGGGAGCGTACAATGAGCAGTTCTTC. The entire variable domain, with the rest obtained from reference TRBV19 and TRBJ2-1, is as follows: DGGITQSPKYLFRKEGQNVTLSCEQNLNHDAMYWYRQDPGQGLRLIYYSQIVNDFQKGDIAEGYSVSREKKESFPLTVTSAQKNPTAFYLCASSTDRGAYNEQFFGPGTRLTVL.

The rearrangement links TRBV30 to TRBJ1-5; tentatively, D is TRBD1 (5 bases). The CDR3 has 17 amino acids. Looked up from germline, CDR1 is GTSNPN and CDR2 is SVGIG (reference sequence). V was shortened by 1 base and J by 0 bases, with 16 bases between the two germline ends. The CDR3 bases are TGTGCCTGGAGTGGGGGCTCGGTCCCGATTAGCAATCAGCCCCAGCATTTT. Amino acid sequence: CAWSGGSVPISNQPQHF. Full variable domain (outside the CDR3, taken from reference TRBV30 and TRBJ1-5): SQTIHQWPATLVQPVGSPLSLECTVEGTSNPNLYWYRQAAGRGLQLLFYSVGIGQISSEVPQNLSASRPQDRQFILSSKKLLLSDSGFYLCAWSGGSVPISNQPQHFGDGTRLSIL.

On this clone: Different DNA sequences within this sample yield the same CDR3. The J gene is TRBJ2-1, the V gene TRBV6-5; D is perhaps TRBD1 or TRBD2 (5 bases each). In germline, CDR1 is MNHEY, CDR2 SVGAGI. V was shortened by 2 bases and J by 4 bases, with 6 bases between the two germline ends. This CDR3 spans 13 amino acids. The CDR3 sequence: CASSYGGYNEQFF. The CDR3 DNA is TGTGCCAGCAGTTACGGGGGATACAATGAGCAGTTCTTC.

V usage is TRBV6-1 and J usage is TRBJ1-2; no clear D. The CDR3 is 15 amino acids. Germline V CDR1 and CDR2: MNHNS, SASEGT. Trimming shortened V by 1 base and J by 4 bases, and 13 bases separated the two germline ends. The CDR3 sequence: CASSEVTAGIYGYTF. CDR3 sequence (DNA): TGTGCCAGCAGTGAAGTAACGGCAGGTATCTATGGCTACACCTTC.

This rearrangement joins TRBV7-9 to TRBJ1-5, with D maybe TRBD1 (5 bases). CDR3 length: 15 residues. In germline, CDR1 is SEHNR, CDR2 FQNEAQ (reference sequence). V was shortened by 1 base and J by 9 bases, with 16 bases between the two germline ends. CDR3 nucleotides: TGTGCCAGCAGCTTAGAGTGGAGAAGGGGCCGGCCCCAGCATTTT. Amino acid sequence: CASSLEWRRGRPQHF.

The CDR3 sequence is CASSQELAGGTDTQYF. The CDR3, as DNA: TGCGCCAGCAGCCAAGAACTAGCGGGAGGGACAGATACGCAGTATTTT. The chain has TRBV4-3 and TRBJ2-3; TRBD2 aligns across 13 bases. The V gene end was trimmed by 0 bases and the J gene end by 3 bases; junction bases not matched to a gene: 0. CDR3 length: 16 residues. Germline V lookup: CDR1 LGHNA, CDR2 YSLEER.

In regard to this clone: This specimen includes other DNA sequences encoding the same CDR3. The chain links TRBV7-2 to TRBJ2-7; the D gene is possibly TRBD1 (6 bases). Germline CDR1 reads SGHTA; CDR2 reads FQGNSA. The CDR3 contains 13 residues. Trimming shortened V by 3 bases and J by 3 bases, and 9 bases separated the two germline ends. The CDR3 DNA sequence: TGTGCCAGCAGCTTTGGACAGATCTACGAGCAGTACTTC. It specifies CASSFGQIYEQYF.

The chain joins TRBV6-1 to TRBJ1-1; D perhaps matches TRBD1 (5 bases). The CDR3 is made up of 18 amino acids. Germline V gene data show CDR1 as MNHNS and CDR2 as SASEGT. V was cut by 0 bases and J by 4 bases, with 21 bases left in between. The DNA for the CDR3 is TGTGCCAGCAGTGAAGCAGGTCAGGGTTGGGCCTGGGGCACTGAAGCTTTCTTT. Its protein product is CASSEAGQGWAWGTEAFF.

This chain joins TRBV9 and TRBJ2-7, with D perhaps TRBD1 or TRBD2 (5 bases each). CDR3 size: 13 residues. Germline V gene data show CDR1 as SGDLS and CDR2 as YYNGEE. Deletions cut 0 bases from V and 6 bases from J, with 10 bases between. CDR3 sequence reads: CASSVGGVGEQYF. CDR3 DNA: TGTGCCAGCAGCGTAGGAGGGGTCGGCGAGCAGTACTTC.

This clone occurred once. CDR3 sequence: CASSKSRQGRLYYEQYF. CDR3 DNA: TGTGCCAGCAGCAAATCCCGACAGGGGCGCTTATACTACGAGCAGTACTTC. J is TRBJ2-7 and V is TRBV21-1; the table's D call of TRBD1 was not tested on the DNA. TRBV21-1 is a pseudogene locus. This CDR3 is 17 amino acids long.

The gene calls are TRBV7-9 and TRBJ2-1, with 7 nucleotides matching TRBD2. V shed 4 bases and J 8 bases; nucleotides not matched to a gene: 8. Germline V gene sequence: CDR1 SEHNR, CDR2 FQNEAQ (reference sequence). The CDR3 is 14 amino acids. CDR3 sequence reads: CASSSTRGVDEQFF. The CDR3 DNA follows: TGTGCCAGCAGCTCAACCCGGGGGGTCGATGAGCAGTTCTTC. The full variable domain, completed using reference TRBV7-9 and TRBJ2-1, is DTGVSQNPRHKITKRGQNVTFRCDPISEHNRLYWYRQTLGQGPEFLTYFQNEAQLEKSRLLSDRFSAERPKGSFSTLEIQRTEQGDSAMYLCASSSTRGVDEQFFGPGTRLTVL.

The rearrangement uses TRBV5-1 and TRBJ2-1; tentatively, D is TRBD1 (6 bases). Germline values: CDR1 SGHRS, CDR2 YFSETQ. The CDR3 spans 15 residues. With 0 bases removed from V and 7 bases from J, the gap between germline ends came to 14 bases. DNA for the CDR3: TGCGCCAGCAGCTTGGGACAGGCCCTGGTGAATGAGCAGTTCTTC. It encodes CASSLGQALVNEQFF.

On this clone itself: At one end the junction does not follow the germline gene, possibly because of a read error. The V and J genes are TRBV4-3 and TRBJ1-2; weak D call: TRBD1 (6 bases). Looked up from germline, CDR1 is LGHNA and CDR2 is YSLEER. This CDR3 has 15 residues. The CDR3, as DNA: TGCGCCCCTCGACAGGCAGACTTACCCACCAATTTTGGGCCCTTC. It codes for CAPRQADLPTNFGPF.

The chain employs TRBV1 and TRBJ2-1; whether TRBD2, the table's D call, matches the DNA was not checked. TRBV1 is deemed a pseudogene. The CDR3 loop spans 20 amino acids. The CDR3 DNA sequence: TGCACCAGCAGCCAAGTCCCAGAACTAGCGGGGGGGCCGACCTACAATGAGCAGTTCTTC. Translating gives CTSSQVPELAGGPTYNEQFF.

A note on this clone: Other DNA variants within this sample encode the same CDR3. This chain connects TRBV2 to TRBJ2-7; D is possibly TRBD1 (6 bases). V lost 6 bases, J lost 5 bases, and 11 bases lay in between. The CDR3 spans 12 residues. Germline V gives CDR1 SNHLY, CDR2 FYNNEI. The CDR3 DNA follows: TGTGCCAGCAGCTTCAGGGGTGACGAGCAGTACTTC. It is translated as CASSFRGDEQYF.

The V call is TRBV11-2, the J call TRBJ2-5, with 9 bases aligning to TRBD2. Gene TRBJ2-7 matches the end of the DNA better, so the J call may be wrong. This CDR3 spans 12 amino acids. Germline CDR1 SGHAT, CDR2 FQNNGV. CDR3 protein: CASAGGTYEQYF. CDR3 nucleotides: TGTGCCAGCGCGGGGGGGACGTACGAGCAGTACTTC.

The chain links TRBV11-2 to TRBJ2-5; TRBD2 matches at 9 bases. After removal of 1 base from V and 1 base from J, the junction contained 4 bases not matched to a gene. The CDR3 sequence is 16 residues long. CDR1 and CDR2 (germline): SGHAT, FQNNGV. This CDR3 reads CASSLAASGVQETQYF. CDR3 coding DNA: TGTGCCAGCAGCTTAGCGGCTAGCGGGGTCCAAGAGACCCAGTACTTC.

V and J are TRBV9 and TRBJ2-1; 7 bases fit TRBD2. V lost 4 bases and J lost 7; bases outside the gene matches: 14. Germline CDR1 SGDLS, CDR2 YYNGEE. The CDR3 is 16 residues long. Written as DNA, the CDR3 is TGTGCCAGCAGCCTCCGGACTAGTTCCTCGGGGAATGAGCAGTTCTTC. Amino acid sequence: CASSLRTSSSGNEQFF.

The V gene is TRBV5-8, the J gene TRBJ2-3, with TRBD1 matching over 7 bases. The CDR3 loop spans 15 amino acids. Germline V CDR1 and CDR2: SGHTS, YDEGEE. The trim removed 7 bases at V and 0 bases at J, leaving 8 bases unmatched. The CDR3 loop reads CASSRKGASTDTQYF. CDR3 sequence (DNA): TGTGCCAGCTCCCGAAAGGGGGCTAGCACAGATACGCAGTATTTT.

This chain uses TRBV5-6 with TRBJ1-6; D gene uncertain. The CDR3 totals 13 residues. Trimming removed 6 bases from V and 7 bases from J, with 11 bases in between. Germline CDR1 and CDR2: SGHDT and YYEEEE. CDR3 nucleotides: TGTGCCAGCACCAGATATGGGAATTCACCCCTCCACTTT. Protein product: CASTRYGNSPLHF.

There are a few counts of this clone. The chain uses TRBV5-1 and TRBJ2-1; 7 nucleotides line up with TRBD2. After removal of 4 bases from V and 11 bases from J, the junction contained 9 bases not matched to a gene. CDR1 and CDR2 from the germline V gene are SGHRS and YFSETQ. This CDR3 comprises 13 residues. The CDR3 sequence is CASSREISGKQFF. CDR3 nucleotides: TGCGCCAGCAGCCGAGAAATCAGCGGGAAGCAGTTCTTC.

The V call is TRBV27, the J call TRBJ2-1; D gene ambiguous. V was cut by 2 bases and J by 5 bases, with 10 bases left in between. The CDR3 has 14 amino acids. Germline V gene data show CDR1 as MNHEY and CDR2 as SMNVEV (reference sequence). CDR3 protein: CASSLIGHNNEQFF. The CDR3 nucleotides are TGTGCCAGCAGTTTAATCGGGCACAACAATGAGCAGTTCTTC.

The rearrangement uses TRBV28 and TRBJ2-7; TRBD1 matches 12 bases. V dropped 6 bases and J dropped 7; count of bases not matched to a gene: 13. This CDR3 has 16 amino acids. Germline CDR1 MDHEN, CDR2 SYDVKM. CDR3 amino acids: CASSPTFRDRGREQYF. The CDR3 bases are TGTGCCAGCAGCCCCACATTTCGGGACAGGGGGCGAGAGCAGTACTTC.

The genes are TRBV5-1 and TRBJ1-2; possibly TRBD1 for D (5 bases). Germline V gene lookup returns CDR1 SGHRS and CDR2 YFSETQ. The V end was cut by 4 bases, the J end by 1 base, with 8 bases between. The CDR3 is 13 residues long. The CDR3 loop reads CASSNRFNYGYTF. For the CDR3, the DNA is TGCGCCAGCAGCAACAGGTTTAACTATGGCTACACCTTC.

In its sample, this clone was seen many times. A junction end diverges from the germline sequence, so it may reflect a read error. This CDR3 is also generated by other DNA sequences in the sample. The chain's CDR3 is CASSFDGRNEQYF. The CDR3 region has the DNA TGTGCCAGCAGCTTCGACGGGAGGAACGAGCAGTACTTC. V and J are TRBV5-1 and TRBJ2-7, with TRBD2 matching 7 bases. CDR3 length equals 13 residues. CDR1 is SGHRS, CDR2 YFSETQ, per germline.

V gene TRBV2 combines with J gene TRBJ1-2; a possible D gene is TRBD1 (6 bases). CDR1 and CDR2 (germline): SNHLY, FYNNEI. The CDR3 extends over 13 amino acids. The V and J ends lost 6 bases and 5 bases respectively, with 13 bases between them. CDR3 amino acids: CASSLKTGYGYTF. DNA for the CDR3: TGTGCCAGCAGCCTAAAGACAGGATATGGCTACACCTTC. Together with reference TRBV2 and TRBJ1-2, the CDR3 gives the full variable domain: EPEVTQTPSHQVTQMGQEVILRCVPISNHLYFYWYRQILGQKVEFLVSFYNNEISEKSEIFDDQFSVERPDGSNFTLKIRSTKLEDSAMYFCASSLKTGYGYTFGSGTRLTVV.